Each of the 10 T cell receptor beta chains below was sequenced from the same sample in a study of cytomegalovirus exposure and HLA in healthy donors. The PCR made use of 60 Vbeta and 13 Jbeta primers. This table comes from immunoSEQ multiplex PCR, and its TCRdb copy is limited to in-frame clones, with some not included. The sample lists around 100,000 clones, roughly three fifths occurring once. Source material: PBMCs. The source of these receptors is a human donor in good health.

This chain uses TRBV7-6 with TRBJ2-1; D is unresolved. V was trimmed by 4 bases and J by 3 bases, leaving 7 bases between them. This CDR3 contains 13 residues. The V gene's germline CDR1 is SGHVS and CDR2 FNYEAQ. The CDR3 nucleotides are TGTGCCAGCAGCTCGAGGAGCTACAATGAGCAGTTCTTC. It specifies CASSSRSYNEQFF.

The chain joins TRBV7-9 to TRBJ2-7, with TRBD1 identical over 11 bases. Looked up from germline, CDR1 is SEHNR and CDR2 is FQNEAQ (reference sequence). CDR3 size: 17 residues. V lost 1 base to trimming and J lost 4 bases; unmatched junction nucleotides: 9. CDR3 sequence (DNA): TGTGCCAGCAGCTTAGGTAGCCCGGGACAGGGGGAATACGAGCAGTACTTC. Translated, it gives CASSLGSPGQGEYEQYF. The full variable domain, completed using reference TRBV7-9 and TRBJ2-7, is DTGVSQNPRHKITKRGQNVTFRCDPISEHNRLYWYRQTLGQGPEFLTYFQNEAQLEKSRLLSDRFSAERPKGSFSTLEIQRTEQGDSAMYLCASSLGSPGQGEYEQYFGPGTRLTVT.

This chain uses TRBV4-1 with TRBJ1-5; tentatively, D is TRBD1 (5 bases). The CDR3 length is 15 residues. The V gene's germline CDR1 is MGHRA and CDR2 YSYEKL. The V end was cut by 5 bases, the J end by 2 bases, with 13 bases between. The CDR3 loop is CASSTGGFRNQPQHF. CDR3 sequence (DNA): TGCGCCAGCAGCACCGGGGGTTTTCGCAATCAGCCCCAGCATTTT.

This chain links TRBV7-8 with TRBJ1-5; a possible D gene is TRBD1 (5 bases). This CDR3 is built from 14 residues. Per germline, CDR1 SGHVS and CDR2 FQNEAQ. The V end lost 6 bases, the J end lost 5 bases, and 14 bases lay between the germline ends. CDR3 region: CASSFWGGDQPQHF. CDR3 DNA sequence: TGTGCCAGCAGTTTCTGGGGGGGGGATCAGCCCCAGCATTTT.

This clone was seen a handful of times. This chain joins TRBV4-1 and TRBJ2-3; 7 bases match TRBD2. After removal of 4 bases from V and 5 bases from J, the junction contained 9 bases not matched to a gene. Germline assignment: CDR1 MGHRA and CDR2 YSYEKL. This CDR3 spans 15 amino acids. CDR3 coding DNA: TGCGCCAGCAGCCCCTTAGGAGGGAGGGTAGATACGCAGTATTTT. This codes for CASSPLGGRVDTQYF.

The chain is built from TRBV18 and TRBJ2-2; TRBD1 agrees at 9 bases. J gave up 0 bases and V 2 bases, and 4 bases lay outside the gene matches. Germline values: CDR1 KGHSH, CDR2 LQKENI. This CDR3 has 17 amino acids. CDR3 bases: TGTGCCAGCTCACCAACAACAGGGGGCGCGAACACCGGGGAGCTGTTTTTT. This gives the protein CASSPTTGGANTGELFF.

This clone showed up just a few times. The chain carries TRBV7-2 and TRBJ2-1; 8 positions agree with TRBD2. V dropped 5 bases and J dropped 6; count of bases not matched to a gene: 21. Germline CDR1 reads SGHTA; CDR2 reads FQGNSA. The CDR3 is 19 amino acids. CDR3: CASSKGLLFGSGNGNEQFF. The CDR3 region has the DNA TGTGCCAGCAGCAAAGGGTTGTTATTCGGTAGCGGGAACGGCAATGAGCAGTTCTTC.

The chain uses TRBV18 and TRBJ2-5, with D maybe TRBD2 (6 bases). This CDR3 comprises 16 residues. Germline CDR1 is KGHSH and CDR2 is LQKENI. Between the trimmed V and J ends, which lost 0 bases and 2 bases, there was a span of 13 bases. CDR3 region: CASSPPSRELQETQYF. The CDR3 coding sequence is TGTGCCAGCTCACCACCCTCGCGGGAACTACAAGAGACCCAGTACTTC.

This clone was recorded only once. Other DNA sequences from this sample encode an identical CDR3 as well. The gene calls are TRBV9 and TRBJ2-7; the D gene is possibly TRBD1 (5 bases). V was shortened by 4 bases and J by 2 bases, with 10 bases between the two germline ends. The CDR3 is 13 amino acids. Germline assignment: CDR1 SGDLS and CDR2 YYNGEE. As DNA, the CDR3 is TGTGCCAGCAGCCCTCAGGGCGCCTACGAGCAGTACTTC. This encodes CASSPQGAYEQYF.

This sequence joins TRBV5-1 and TRBJ2-7, with 7 bases identical to TRBD1. V was clipped by 4 bases and J by 2 bases; unmatched bases: 15. Germline values: CDR1 SGHRS, CDR2 YFSETQ. This CDR3 contains 17 residues. The CDR3 loop reads CASSPRFGDRETYEQYF. CDR3 nucleotides: TGCGCCAGCAGCCCCCGGTTTGGTGACAGGGAAACCTACGAGCAGTACTTC.